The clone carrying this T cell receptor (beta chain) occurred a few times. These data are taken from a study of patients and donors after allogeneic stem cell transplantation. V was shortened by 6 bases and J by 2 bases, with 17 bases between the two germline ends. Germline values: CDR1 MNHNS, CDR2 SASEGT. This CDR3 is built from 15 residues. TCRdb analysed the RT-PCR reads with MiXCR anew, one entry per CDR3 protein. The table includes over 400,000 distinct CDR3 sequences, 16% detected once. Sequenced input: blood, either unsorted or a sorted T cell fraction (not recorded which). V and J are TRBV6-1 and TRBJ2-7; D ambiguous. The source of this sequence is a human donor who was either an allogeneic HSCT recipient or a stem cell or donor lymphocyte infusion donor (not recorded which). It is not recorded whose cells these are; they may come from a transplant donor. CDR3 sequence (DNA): TGTGCCAGCAGCTCGGCGATTATGGGCACCTACGAGCAGTACTTC. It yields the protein CASSSAIMGTYEQYF.